This entry lists 23 T cell receptor beta chains sequenced from one sample in a study of CD8+ T cells in alopecia areata. Specified treatment: oral pan-JAK inhibitor, 5-10 mg twice daily. cDNA reverse transcribed from extracted RNA served as the sequencing template. Only in-frame clones appear in the TCRdb table, and some are missing; sequencing was by immunoSEQ multiplex PCR. The sample lists approximately 120,000 clones, over 60% occurring once. This sample comprised CD4+ T cells sorted from blood, obtained at week 4, from a patient treated with tofacitinib. Receptor source: a human donor with alopecia areata.

This sequence joins TRBV4-1 and TRBJ1-1, with 7 bases that match TRBD1. The germline V gene encodes CDR1 MGHRA and CDR2 YSYEKL. The CDR3 consists of 14 residues. With 4 bases clipped from V and 3 bases from J, the junction kept 5 bases outside the gene matches. CDR3 region: CASSRKDRDTEAFF. The DNA for the CDR3 is TGCGCCAGCAGCCGCAAAGACAGGGACACTGAAGCTTTCTTT.

The chain carries TRBV7-7 and TRBJ2-5; 11 bases align to TRBD2. The CDR3 totals 16 residues. V was clipped by 5 bases and J by 5 bases; unmatched bases: 10. CDR1 and CDR2 (germline): SSHAT, FNYEAQ (reference sequence). In DNA form, the CDR3 reads TGTGCCAGCAGCACAACCCTCTCTAGCGGGAGGGAGACCCAGTACTTC. Translation gives CASSTTLSSGRETQYF.

This chain connects TRBV10-3 to TRBJ1-2; 7 nucleotides agree with TRBD1. Unmatched junction bases numbered 5, after V lost 3 bases and J lost 4 bases. This CDR3 is 14 amino acids long. Germline-derived CDR1 and CDR2 are ENHRY and SYGVKD. The CDR3 here is CAISDWGQIYGYTF. DNA for the CDR3: TGTGCCATCAGTGATTGGGGACAGATCTATGGCTACACCTTC.

The chain links TRBV4-3 to TRBJ1-5; no clear D gene. The CDR3 has 13 amino acids. V lost 1 base and J lost 3, with 4 bases in between. The germline CDR1 and CDR2 sequences are LGHNA and YSLEER. The CDR3 nucleotides are TGCGCCAGCAGCCAAGCCAACAATCAGCCCCAGCATTTT. It translates to CASSQANNQPQHF.

This clone was picked up a small number of times. This sequence joins TRBV29-1 and TRBJ1-2, with TRBD1 identical over 8 bases. This CDR3 has 13 amino acids. Germline V gene lookup returns CDR1 SQVTM and CDR2 ANQGSEA. V lost 3 bases, J lost 4 bases, and 4 bases stayed unmatched. The CDR3 loop is CSVDGQGLYGYTF. As DNA, the CDR3 is TGCAGCGTTGACGGACAGGGCCTCTATGGCTACACCTTC.

The chain uses TRBV15 and TRBJ1-2; D ambiguous. Germline assignment: CDR1 LNHNV and CDR2 YYDKDF (reference sequence). This CDR3 has 15 amino acids. Trimming took 0 bases from V and 4 from J, leaving 12 bases between them. CDR3 bases: TGTGCCACCAGCAGAGAGCTCGTACAGCCCTATGGCTACACCTTC. It yields the protein CATSRELVQPYGYTF.

The CDR3 DNA reads as TGTGCCACCGGGGGGGGCAGCACAGATACGCAGTATTTT. This gives the protein CATGGGSTDTQYF. The chain links TRBV15 to TRBJ2-3, with D perhaps matching TRBD2 (7 bases). This CDR3 comprises 13 residues. V lost 8 bases and J 0 bases, leaving 9 bases between the germline ends. Germline V CDR1 and CDR2: LNHNV, YYDKDF (reference sequence).

The chain recombines TRBV30 with TRBJ2-1, with 10 bases aligning to TRBD2. The CDR3 runs to 13 residues. Per germline, CDR1 GTSNPN and CDR2 SVGIG (reference sequence). J gave up 5 bases and V 4 bases, and 2 bases lay outside the gene matches. The CDR3 sequence: CAWTSGSHNEQFF. In nucleotides, the CDR3 is TGTGCCTGGACTAGCGGGAGCCACAATGAGCAGTTCTTC.

The chain carries TRBV30 and TRBJ2-5, with D perhaps matching TRBD2 (5 bases). The CDR3 runs 14 residues. Per the germline V gene, CDR1 is GTSNPN and CDR2 is SVGIG (reference sequence). The ends were cut back, 0 bases at V and 4 bases at J, with 12 bases in the middle. The DNA for the CDR3 is TGTGCCTGGAGTGTAGGGAGTATGGGAGAGACCCAGTACTTC. It encodes CAWSVGSMGETQYF.

This clone was found a few times. V gene TRBV27 combines with J gene TRBJ1-6; D is possibly TRBD1 (6 bases). Germline V gene data show CDR1 as MNHEY and CDR2 as SMNVEV (reference sequence). There are 14 residues in the CDR3. Deletions cut 2 bases from V and 6 bases from J, with 8 bases between. DNA of the CDR3: TGTGCCAGCAGTTTAGGACAGCTTAATTCACCCCTCCACTTT. Protein sequence: CASSLGQLNSPLHF.

The rearrangement links TRBV27 to TRBJ2-7; 7 nucleotides match TRBD2. Germline CDR1 reads MNHEY; CDR2 reads SMNVEV (reference sequence). Trimming at V came to 8 bases and at J to 2 bases, leaving 6 bases not matched to a gene. The CDR3 covers 13 residues. The CDR3 reads CASGTGGAYEQYF. In nucleotides, the CDR3 is TGTGCCAGCGGGACGGGGGGAGCCTACGAGCAGTACTTC.

The gene calls are TRBV19 and TRBJ2-1; TRBD2 matches 8 bases. Germline V lookup: CDR1 LNHDA, CDR2 SQIVND (reference sequence). The CDR3 contains 14 residues. The V and J ends lost 5 bases and 12 bases, in that order; junction bases with no gene match: 12. The CDR3 protein is CASSPISGGLVQFF. The CDR3 DNA reads as TGTGCCAGTAGTCCTATCTCGGGGGGGCTGGTGCAGTTCTTC.

This chain uses TRBV4-1 with TRBJ2-7; 8 nucleotides line up with TRBD2. The J segment lost 0 bases and the V segment lost 0 bases, leaving 7 bases of the junction unmatched. The CDR3 extends over 17 amino acids. Germline V gives CDR1 MGHRA, CDR2 YSYEKL. The CDR3 protein is CASSQESLAGFSYEQYF. The CDR3 DNA is TGCGCCAGCAGCCAAGAATCCTTAGCGGGGTTCTCCTACGAGCAGTACTTC.

The CDR3 coding sequence is TGTGCCAGTAGTAGCCCGAGCAGGGACGGCAACAATGAGCAGTTCTTC. Protein: CASSSPSRDGNNEQFF. The chain employs TRBV19 and TRBJ2-1; the D gene could be TRBD1 or TRBD2 (5 bases each). The germline gives CDR1 LNHDA, CDR2 SQIVND (reference sequence). Trimming removed 4 bases at V and 5 bases at J, with 18 bases between. This CDR3 is 16 amino acids long.

The J gene is TRBJ2-3, the V gene TRBV29-1, with 8 bases matching TRBD1. Germline V lookup: CDR1 SQVTM, CDR2 ANQGSEA. V lost 6 bases to trimming and J lost 1 base; unmatched junction nucleotides: 6. The CDR3 has 14 residues. The CDR3 spells CSVNPRGRTDTQYF. In DNA, the CDR3 is TGCAGCGTCAACCCCAGGGGGCGCACAGATACGCAGTATTTT.

V gene TRBV15 combines with J gene TRBJ2-4; D is perhaps TRBD2 (6 bases). This CDR3 has 18 amino acids. Germline V lookup: CDR1 LNHNV, CDR2 YYDKDF (reference sequence). Trimming stripped 3 bases from V and 8 bases from J, with 26 bases between. The CDR3 DNA reads as TGTGCCACCAGCAGCATTACGACAGCGGGCCTAAAGAGGGACATTCAGTACTTC. Its translation: CATSSITTAGLKRDIQYF.

The chain couples TRBV2 to TRBJ2-6; D is unclear. Germline CDR1 SNHLY, CDR2 FYNNEI. V lost 4 bases and J lost 0, with 7 bases in between. This CDR3 is built from 15 residues. The CDR3 DNA reads as TGTGCCAGCAGTGCCCCGTTCTCTGGGGCCAACGTCCTGACTTTC. As protein: CASSAPFSGANVLTF.

The genes are TRBV7-2 and TRBJ1-5; tentatively, D is TRBD1 (5 bases). Germline assignment: CDR1 SGHTA and CDR2 FQGNSA. The CDR3 is 17 residues long. Trimming took off 1 base at V and 1 base at J, with 14 bases between the two ends. The CDR3 DNA sequence: TGTGCCAGCAGCTTAGAGTTAGGGACGGTGAGCAATCAGCCCCAGCATTTT. This translates into CASSLELGTVSNQPQHF.

The genes are TRBV5-1 and TRBJ2-1; 7 nucleotides agree with TRBD1. CDR3 size: 14 residues. Trimming cost V 4 bases and J 6 bases; bases outside gene matches: 7. Germline loops: CDR1 SGHRS, CDR2 YFSETQ. The chain's CDR3 is CASSKGQTGNEQFF. Written as DNA, the CDR3 is TGCGCCAGCAGCAAGGGACAGACTGGCAATGAGCAGTTCTTC.

J is TRBJ2-1 and V is TRBV6-6; 7 nucleotides agree with TRBD2. The germline V gene encodes CDR1 MNHNY and CDR2 SVGAGI (reference sequence). The trim removed 5 bases at V and 2 bases at J, leaving 0 bases unmatched. This CDR3 comprises 13 residues. The CDR3 sequence is CASSGLAYNEQFF. CDR3 coding DNA: TGTGCCAGCAGTGGACTAGCCTACAATGAGCAGTTCTTC.

The chain is built from TRBV5-1 and TRBJ2-3, with D perhaps matching TRBD2 (6 bases). V dropped 6 bases and J dropped 0 bases, with 14 bases sitting between them. Germline V lookup: CDR1 SGHRS, CDR2 YFSETQ. The CDR3 totals 15 residues. The CDR3 DNA sequence: TGCGCCAGCACCGAGGGAGGTTGGAGCACAGATACGCAGTATTTT. It encodes CASTEGGWSTDTQYF.

This clone was counted between two and nine times. The rearrangement joins TRBV15 to TRBJ2-2, with no clear D. The germline V and J ends were trimmed by 0 bases and 5 bases, with 7 bases remaining between them. Germline V CDR1 and CDR2: LNHNV, YYDKDF (reference sequence). The CDR3 covers 14 residues. CDR3 bases: TGTGCCACCAGCAGAGACCGGACGACCGGGGAGCTGTTTTTT. Translating it yields CATSRDRTTGELFF.

This sequence joins TRBV4-1 and TRBJ1-2, with TRBD1 identical over 7 bases. From germline, CDR1 is MGHRA and CDR2 YSYEKL. Trimming at V came to 4 bases and at J to 3 bases, leaving 2 bases not matched to a gene. The CDR3 length is 13 residues. The CDR3 DNA reads TGCGCCAGCAGCCGCACAGGGGACTATGGCTACACCTTC. Translated: CASSRTGDYGYTF.